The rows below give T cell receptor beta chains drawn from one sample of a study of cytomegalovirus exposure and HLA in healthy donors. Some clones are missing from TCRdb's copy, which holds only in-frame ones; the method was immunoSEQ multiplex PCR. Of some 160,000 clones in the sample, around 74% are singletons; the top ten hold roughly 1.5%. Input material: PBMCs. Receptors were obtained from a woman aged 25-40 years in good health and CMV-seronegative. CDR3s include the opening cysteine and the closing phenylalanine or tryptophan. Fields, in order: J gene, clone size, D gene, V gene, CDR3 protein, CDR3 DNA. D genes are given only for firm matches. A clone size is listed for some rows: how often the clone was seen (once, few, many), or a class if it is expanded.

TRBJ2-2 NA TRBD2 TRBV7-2 CASKIAGGPVTGELLF TGTGCCAGCAAAATCGCGGGGGGGCCGGTCACCGGGGAGCTGCTTTTT
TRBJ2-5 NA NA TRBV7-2 CASSFPGTFQETQYF TGTGCCAGCAGCTTTCCCGGTACTTTCCAAGAGACCCAGTACTTC
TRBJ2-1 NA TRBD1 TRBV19 CASEPGQGGNEQFF TGTGCCAGTGAACCGGGACAGGGGGGTAATGAGCAGTTCTTC
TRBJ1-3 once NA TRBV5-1 CASTAQGFSGNTIYF TGCGCCAGCACCGCACAGGGTTTCTCTGGAAACACCATATATTTT
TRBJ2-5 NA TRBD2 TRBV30 CAWSVGLAGGQETQYF TGTGCCTGGAGCGTGGGACTAGCGGGGGGCCAAGAGACCCAGTACTTC
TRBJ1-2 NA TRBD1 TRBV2 CASSENRGTGVPYGYTF TGTGCCAGCAGTGAAAATCGCGGGACAGGGGTCCCCTATGGCTACACCTTC
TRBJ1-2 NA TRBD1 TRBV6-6 CASSYSNRGSDYGYTF TGTGCCAGCAGTTACTCTAACAGGGGGTCCGACTATGGCTACACCTTC
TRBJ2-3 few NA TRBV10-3 CAIGSGTDTQYF TGTGCCATCGGGAGTGGCACAGATACGCAGTATTTT
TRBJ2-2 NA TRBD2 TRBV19 CASSIGGGTNTGELFF TGTGCCAGTAGTATAGGCGGGGGAACGAACACCGGGGAGCTGTTTTTT
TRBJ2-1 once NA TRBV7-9 CASSLGTGREQFF TGTGCCAGCAGCTTAGGAACGGGTCGTGAGCAGTTCTTC
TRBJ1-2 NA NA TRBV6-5 CASSYSPDRSYGYTF TGTGCCAGCAGTTACTCTCCGGACAGATCCTATGGCTACACCTTC
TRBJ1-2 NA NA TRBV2 CASSQQGAGEDGYTF TGTGCCAGCAGCCAGCAGGGTGCAGGGGAAGATGGCTACACCTTC
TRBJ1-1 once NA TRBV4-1 CASSQKTDEAFF TGCGCCAGCAGCCAGAAGACAGACGAAGCTTTCTTT
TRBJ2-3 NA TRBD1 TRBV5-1 CASSLGQGSTDTQYF TGCGCCAGCAGCTTGGGACAGGGTAGCACAGATACGCAGTATTTT
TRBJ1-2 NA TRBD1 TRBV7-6 CASGGQGRSNYGYTF TGTGCCAGCGGAGGACAGGGACGGTCTAACTATGGCTACACCTTC
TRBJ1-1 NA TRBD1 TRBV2 CASRTPRDRGGGNTEAFF TGTGCCAGCAGAACCCCACGGGACAGGGGTGGGGGGAACACTGAAGCTTTCTTT
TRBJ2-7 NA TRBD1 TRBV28 CASSTPGTGEDEQYF TGTGCCAGCAGTACTCCCGGGACAGGGGAAGACGAGCAGTACTTC
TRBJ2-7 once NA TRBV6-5 CASSWGQTSSYEQYF TGTGCCAGCAGCTGGGGACAGACTAGCTCCTACGAGCAGTACTTC
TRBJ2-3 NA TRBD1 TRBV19 CASSIGTGRGDTQYF TGTGCCAGTAGCATTGGGACAGGCCGGGGGGATACGCAGTATTTT
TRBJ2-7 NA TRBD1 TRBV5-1 CASSFWGTGSEQYF TGCGCCAGCAGCTTTTGGGGGACAGGATCCGAGCAGTACTTC
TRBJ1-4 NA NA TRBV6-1 CASLGGTTNEKLFF TGTGCCAGCCTGGGAGGAACAACTAATGAAAAACTGTTTTTT
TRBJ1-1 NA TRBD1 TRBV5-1 CASRQGQTNTEAFF TGCGCCAGCAGGCAGGGACAGACGAACACTGAAGCTTTCTTT
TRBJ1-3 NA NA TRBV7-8 CASSLSRGLSGNTIYF TGTGCCAGCAGCTTAAGTAGGGGACTCTCTGGAAACACCATATATTTT
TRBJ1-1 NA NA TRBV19 CASSIKTGFNTEAFF TGTGCCAGTAGTATAAAGACGGGTTTTAACACTGAAGCTTTCTTT
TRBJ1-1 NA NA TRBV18 CASSPVAYMNTEAFF TGTGCCAGCTCACCAGTGGCATACATGAACACTGAAGCTTTCTTT
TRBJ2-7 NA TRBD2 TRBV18 CASSPSAGVSYEQYF TGTGCCAGCTCACCTTCAGCGGGGGTCTCCTACGAGCAGTACTTC
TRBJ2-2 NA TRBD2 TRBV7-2 CASSARTSGGAGTGELFF TGTGCCAGCAGCGCCAGGACTAGCGGGGGGGCGGGTACCGGGGAGCTGTTTTTT
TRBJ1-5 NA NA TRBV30 CAWSPQGLGNQPQHF TGTGCCTGGAGTCCTCAGGGTCTTGGCAATCAGCCCCAGCATTTT
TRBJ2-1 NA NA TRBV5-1 CASSSRTDSYNEQFF TGCGCCAGCAGCTCACGGACAGACTCCTACAATGAGCAGTTCTTC
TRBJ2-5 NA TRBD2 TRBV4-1 CASSQGTSGQETQYF TGCGCCAGCAGCCAAGGGACTAGCGGACAAGAGACCCAGTACTTC
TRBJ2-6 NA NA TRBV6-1 CASSEGGSGANVLTF TGTGCCAGCAGTGAGGGGGGCTCTGGGGCCAACGTCCTGACTTTC
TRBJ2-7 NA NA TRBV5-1 CASSLAYGHFYEQYF TGCGCCAGCAGCTTGGCTTATGGGCACTTTTACGAGCAGTACTTC
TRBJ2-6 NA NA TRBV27 CASRARDSIGANVLTF TGTGCCAGCAGGGCACGGGACTCTATAGGGGCCAACGTCCTGACTTTC
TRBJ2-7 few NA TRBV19 CASGEQVSSYEQYF TGTGCCAGTGGCGAACAGGTTAGCTCCTACGAGCAGTACTTC
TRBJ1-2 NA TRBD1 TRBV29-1 CSVRAGTGYSHGYTF TGCAGCGTTCGTGCCGGGACAGGGTATTCTCATGGCTACACCTTC
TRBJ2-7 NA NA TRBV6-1 CASSGSIPYEQYF TGTGCCAGCAGTGGGTCTATTCCTTACGAGCAGTACTTC
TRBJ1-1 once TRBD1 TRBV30 CAWRPPQGGTEAFF TGTGCCTGGAGACCTCCACAGGGGGGGACTGAAGCTTTCTTT
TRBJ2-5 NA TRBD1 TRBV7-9 CASSLEAGTALQETQYF TGTGCCAGCAGCTTAGAAGCCGGGACAGCACTCCAAGAGACCCAGTACTTC
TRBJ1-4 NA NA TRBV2 CASRADSYNEKLFF TGTGCCAGCAGGGCCGACAGCTATAATGAAAAACTGTTTTTT
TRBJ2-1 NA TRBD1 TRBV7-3 CASSLNRDRGRDEQFF TGTGCCAGCAGCTTAAACAGGGACAGGGGGCGCGATGAGCAGTTCTTC
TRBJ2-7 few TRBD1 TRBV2 CASSGLTGVYEQYF TGTGCCAGCAGTGGATTGACAGGGGTCTACGAGCAGTACTTC
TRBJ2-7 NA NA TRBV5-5 CASSQAEVGVYEQYF TGTGCCAGCAGCCAAGCCGAAGTGGGAGTCTACGAGCAGTACTTC